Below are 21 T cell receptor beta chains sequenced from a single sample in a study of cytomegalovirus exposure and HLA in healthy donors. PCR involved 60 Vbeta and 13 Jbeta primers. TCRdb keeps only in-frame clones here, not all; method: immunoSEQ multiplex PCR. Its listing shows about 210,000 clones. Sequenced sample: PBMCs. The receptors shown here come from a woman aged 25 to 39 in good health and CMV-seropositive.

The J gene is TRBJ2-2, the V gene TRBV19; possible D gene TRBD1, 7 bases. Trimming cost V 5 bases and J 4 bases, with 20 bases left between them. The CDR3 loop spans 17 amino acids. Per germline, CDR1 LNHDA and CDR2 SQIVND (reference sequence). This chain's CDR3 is CASSRQTGDGSTGELFF. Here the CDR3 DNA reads TGTGCCAGTAGTCGACAAACAGGGGACGGGAGCACCGGGGAGCTGTTTTTT.

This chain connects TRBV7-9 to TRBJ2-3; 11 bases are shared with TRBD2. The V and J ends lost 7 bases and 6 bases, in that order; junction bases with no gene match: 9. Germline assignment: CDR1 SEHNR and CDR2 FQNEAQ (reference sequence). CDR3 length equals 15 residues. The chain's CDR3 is CASNIAGGLIDTQYF. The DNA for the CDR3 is TGTGCCAGCAACATAGCGGGAGGGCTTATCGATACGCAGTATTTT. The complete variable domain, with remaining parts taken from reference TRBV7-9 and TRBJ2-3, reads DTGVSQNPRHKITKRGQNVTFRCDPISEHNRLYWYRQTLGQGPEFLTYFQNEAQLEKSRLLSDRFSAERPKGSFSTLEIQRTEQGDSAMYLCASNIAGGLIDTQYFGPGTRLTVL.

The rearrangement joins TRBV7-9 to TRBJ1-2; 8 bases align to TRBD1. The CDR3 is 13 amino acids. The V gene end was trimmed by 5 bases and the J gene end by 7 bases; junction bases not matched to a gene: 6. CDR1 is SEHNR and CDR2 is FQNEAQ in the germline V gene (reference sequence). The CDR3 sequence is CASSAYRGAGYTF. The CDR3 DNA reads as TGTGCCAGCAGCGCCTACAGGGGGGCTGGCTACACCTTC.

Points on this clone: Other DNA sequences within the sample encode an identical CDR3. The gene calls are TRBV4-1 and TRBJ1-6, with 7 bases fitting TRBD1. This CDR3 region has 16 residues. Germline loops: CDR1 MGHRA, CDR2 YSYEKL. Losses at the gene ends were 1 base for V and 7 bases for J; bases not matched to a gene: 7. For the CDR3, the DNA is TGCGCCAGCAGCCAAGGCTCGACAGGGCGAAATTCACCCCTCCACTTT. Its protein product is CASSQGSTGRNSPLHF.

CDR3 bases: TGCGCCAGCAGCCGGGGGGGGACAGGGGCCTATGGTGAAAAACTGTTTTTT. Translating gives CASSRGGTGAYGEKLFF. The chain has TRBV4-1 and TRBJ1-4; 10 nucleotides align to TRBD1. Germline CDR1 MGHRA, CDR2 YSYEKL. J was trimmed by 7 bases and V by 4 bases; bases with no gene match: 12. The CDR3 is 17 amino acids.

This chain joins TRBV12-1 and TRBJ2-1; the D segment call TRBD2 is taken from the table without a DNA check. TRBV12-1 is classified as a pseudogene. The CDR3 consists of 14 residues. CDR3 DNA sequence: TGTGCCAGCAGCTTGCGGGGGGCGGACGATGAGCAGTTCTTC. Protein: CASSLRGADDEQFF.

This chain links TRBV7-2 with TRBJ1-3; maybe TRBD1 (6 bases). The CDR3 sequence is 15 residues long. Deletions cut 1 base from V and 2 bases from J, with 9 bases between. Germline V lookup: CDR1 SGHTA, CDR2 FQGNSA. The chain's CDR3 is CASSLEGGAGNTIYF. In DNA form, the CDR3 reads TGTGCCAGCAGCTTAGAAGGGGGTGCTGGAAACACCATATATTTT.

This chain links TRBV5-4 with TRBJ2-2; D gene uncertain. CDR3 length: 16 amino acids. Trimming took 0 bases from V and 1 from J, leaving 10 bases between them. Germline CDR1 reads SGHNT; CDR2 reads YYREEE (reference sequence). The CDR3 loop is CASSLVSAVNTGELFF. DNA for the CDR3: TGTGCCAGCAGCTTGGTTTCTGCGGTGAACACCGGGGAGCTGTTTTTT.

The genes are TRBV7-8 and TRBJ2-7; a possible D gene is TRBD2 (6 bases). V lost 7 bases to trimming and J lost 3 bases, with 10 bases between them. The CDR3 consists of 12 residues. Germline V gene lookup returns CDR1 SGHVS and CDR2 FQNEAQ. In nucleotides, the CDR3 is TGTGCCAGCAACCGACTAGTCTACGAGCAGTACTTC. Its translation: CASNRLVYEQYF. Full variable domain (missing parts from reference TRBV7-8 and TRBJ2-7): GAGVSQSPRYKVAKRGQDVALRCDPISGHVSLFWYQQALGQGPEFLTYFQNEAQLDKSGLPSDRFFAERPEGSVSTLKIQRTQQEDSAVYLCASNRLVYEQYFGPGTRLTVT.

CDR3 residues: CASSQQAGGRDEQFF. The DNA of the CDR3 is TGCGCCAGCAGCCAACAAGCGGGGGGGCGGGATGAGCAGTTCTTC. This chain joins TRBV4-1 and TRBJ2-1, with 10 bases aligning to TRBD2. This CDR3 is 15 amino acids long. Germline CDR1 and CDR2: MGHRA and YSYEKL. Trimming at V came to 2 bases and at J to 8 bases, leaving 6 bases not matched to a gene.

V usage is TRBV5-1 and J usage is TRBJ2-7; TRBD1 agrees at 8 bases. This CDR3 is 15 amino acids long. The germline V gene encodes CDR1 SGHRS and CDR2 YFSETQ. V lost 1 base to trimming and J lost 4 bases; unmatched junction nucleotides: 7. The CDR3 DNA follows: TGCGCCAGCAGCTTGACCCAGGGGGCGTCTTACGAGCAGTACTTC. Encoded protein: CASSLTQGASYEQYF.

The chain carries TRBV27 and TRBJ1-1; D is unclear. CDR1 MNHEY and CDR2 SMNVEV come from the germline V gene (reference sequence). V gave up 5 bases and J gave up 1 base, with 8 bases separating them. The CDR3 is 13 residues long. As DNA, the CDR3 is TGTGCCAGCAGTCTTGACAAGAACACTGAAGCTTTCTTT. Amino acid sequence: CASSLDKNTEAFF.

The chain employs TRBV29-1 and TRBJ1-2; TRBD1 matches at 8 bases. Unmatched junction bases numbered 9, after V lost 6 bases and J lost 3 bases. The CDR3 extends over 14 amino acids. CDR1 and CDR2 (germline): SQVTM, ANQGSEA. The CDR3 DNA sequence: TGCAGCGTAAGGACAGGGCCAGGGCACTATGGCTACACCTTC. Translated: CSVRTGPGHYGYTF.

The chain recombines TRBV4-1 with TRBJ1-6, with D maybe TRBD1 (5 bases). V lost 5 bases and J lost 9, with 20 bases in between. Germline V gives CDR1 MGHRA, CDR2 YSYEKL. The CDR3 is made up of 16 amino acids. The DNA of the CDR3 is TGCGCCAGCAGCTCTAGTTCGGGGGGAGTAGGTTCACCCCTCCACTTT. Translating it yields CASSSSSGGVGSPLHF.

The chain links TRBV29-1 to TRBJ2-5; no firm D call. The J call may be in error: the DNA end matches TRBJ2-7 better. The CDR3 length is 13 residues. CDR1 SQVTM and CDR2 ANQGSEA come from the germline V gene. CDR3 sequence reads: CSVEAVESYEQYF. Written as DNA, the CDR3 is TGCAGCGTTGAAGCAGTGGAGAGCTACGAGCAGTACTTC.

Written as DNA, the CDR3 is TGTGCCAGCTCACCCCAGGAGGGCATCTCAGCTAACTATGGCTACACCTTC. This sequence encodes CASSPQEGISANYGYTF. The chain uses TRBV18 and TRBJ1-2; no firm D call. The germline CDR1 and CDR2 sequences are KGHSH and LQKENI. The CDR3 runs 17 residues. V was trimmed by 3 bases and J by 0 bases, leaving 17 bases between them. The full variable domain, rest sourced from reference TRBV18 and TRBJ1-2, is NAGVMQNPRHLVRRRGQEARLRCSPMKGHSHVYWYRQLPEEGLKFMVYLQKENIIDESGMPKERFSAEFPKEGPSILRIQQVVRGDSAAYFCASSPQEGISANYGYTFGSGTRLTVV.

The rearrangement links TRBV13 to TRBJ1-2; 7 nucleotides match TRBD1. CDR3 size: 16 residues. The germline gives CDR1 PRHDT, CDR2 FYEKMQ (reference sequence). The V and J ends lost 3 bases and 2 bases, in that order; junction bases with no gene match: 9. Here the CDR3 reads CASSFQTGALNYGYTF. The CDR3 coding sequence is TGTGCCAGCAGCTTTCAAACAGGGGCCTTAAACTATGGCTACACCTTC.

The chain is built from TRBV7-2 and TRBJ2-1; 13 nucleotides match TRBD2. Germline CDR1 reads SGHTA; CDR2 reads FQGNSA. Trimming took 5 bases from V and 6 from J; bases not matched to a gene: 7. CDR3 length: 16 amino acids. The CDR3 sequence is CASSMTSGGFGNEQFF. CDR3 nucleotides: TGTGCCAGCAGCATGACTAGCGGGGGGTTTGGCAATGAGCAGTTCTTC.

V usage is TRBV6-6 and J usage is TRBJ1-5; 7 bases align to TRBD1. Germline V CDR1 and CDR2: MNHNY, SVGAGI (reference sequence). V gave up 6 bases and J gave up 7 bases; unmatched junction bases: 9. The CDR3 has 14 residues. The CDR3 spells CASSPTGAVQPQHF. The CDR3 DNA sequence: TGTGCCAGCAGCCCTACAGGGGCTGTACAGCCCCAGCATTTT.

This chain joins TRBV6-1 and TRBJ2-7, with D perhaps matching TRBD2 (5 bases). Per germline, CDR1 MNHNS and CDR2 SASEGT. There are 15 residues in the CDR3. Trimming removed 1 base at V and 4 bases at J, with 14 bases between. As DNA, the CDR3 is TGTGCCAGCAGTGAAGGGGGAGCCAGGCATTACGAGCAGTACTTC. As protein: CASSEGGARHYEQYF.

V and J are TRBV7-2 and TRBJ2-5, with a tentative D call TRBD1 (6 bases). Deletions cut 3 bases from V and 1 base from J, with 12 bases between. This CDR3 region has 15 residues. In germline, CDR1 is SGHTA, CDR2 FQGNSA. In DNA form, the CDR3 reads TGTGCCAGCAGCTTCCGACAGGCGCTCCAAGAGACCCAGTACTTC. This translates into CASSFRQALQETQYF.